Listed below are T cell receptor beta chains from one sample, sequenced in a study of shared clonotypes between healthy human individuals. Clones were sequenced by immunoSEQ multiplex PCR, and TCRdb holds only the in-frame ones, with some missing. Of hundreds of thousands of clones in the sample, roughly 80% were seen once. The sequenced sample was memory CD4+ T cells sorted from blood. These receptors came from a man aged 25-40 years in good health. Each CDR3 is given with its conserved first and last residue. A D gene is named only where the DNA matches it firmly. Clone size, where shown, is once, few, many, or a class for clones that have expanded.

size	V	D	J	DNA	CDR3
few	TRBV7-9	.	TRBJ2-1	TGTGCCAGCAGCTTAGCACTAGCCAGCAATGAGCAGTTCTTC	CASSLALASNEQFF
few	TRBV7-7	TRBD2	TRBJ2-5	TGTGCCAGCAGCTTAGCGTCGGGACTAGGGCAAGAGACCCAGTACTTC	CASSLASGLGQETQYF
.	TRBV5-1	.	TRBJ1-4	TGCGCCAGCAGCTTCTCCCCCGACAGTGCAACTAATGAAAAACTGTTTTTT	CASSFSPDSATNEKLFF
.	TRBV4-3	TRBD1	TRBJ1-4	TGCGCCAGCAGCCAGCGCCGGGACAGGGTTTCGGAACTGTTTTTT	CASSQRRDRVSELFF
few	TRBV7-2	.	TRBJ2-2	TGTGCCAGCAGCTTAGGAGGGAACACCGGGGAGCTGTTTTTT	CASSLGGNTGELFF
.	TRBV7-6	.	TRBJ2-3	TGTGCCAGCAGATCTATGAGGGGGGGGAGCACAGATACGCAGTATTTT	CASRSMRGGSTDTQYF
once	TRBV5-4	.	TRBJ2-7	TGTGCCAGCAGCCCCAGAGGGATTTCCGAGCAGTACTTC	CASSPRGISEQYF
.	TRBV28	.	TRBJ2-7	TGTGCCAGCACACTCGCCTACGAGCAGTACTTC	CASTLAYEQYF
.	TRBV10-1	.	TRBJ1-1	TGCGCCAGCAGTGCACAGGGCTTAGGAACTGAAGCTTTCTTT	CASSAQGLGTEAFF
.	TRBV7-2	.	TRBJ2-3	TGTGCCAGCAGCTTGTCCAGCGGAAGCACAGATACGCAGTATTTT	CASSLSSGSTDTQYF
once	TRBV5-1	TRBD1	TRBJ2-2	TGCGCCAGCAGCCCAGGACAGGGGCCGCTCAACACCGGGGAGCTGTTTTTT	CASSPGQGPLNTGELFF
.	TRBV9	.	TRBJ2-3	TGTGCCAGCAGCGCGGGACCCACAGATACGCAGTATTTT	CASSAGPTDTQYF
.	TRBV11-2	.	TRBJ1-5	TGTGCCAGCAGCTTAGGGGACACCCATCAGCCCCAGCATTTT	CASSLGDTHQPQHF
.	TRBV5-1	.	TRBJ2-2	TGCGCCAGCAGCTTGGGACACAACACCGGGGAGCTGTTTTTT	CASSLGHNTGELFF
.	TRBV7-9	TRBD1	TRBJ2-5	TGTGCCAGCAGCGTGGGACAGGAGGCCGAGACCCAGTACTTC	CASSVGQEAETQYF
.	TRBV27	TRBD2	TRBJ2-5	TGTGCCAGCAGTCCCGGGACTAGCGATTCCACCAGAGAGACCCAGTACTTC	CASSPGTSDSTRETQYF
few	TRBV10-3	.	TRBJ1-5	TGTGCCACCAACCTTGGACTTGATCAGCCCCAGCATTTT	CATNLGLDQPQHF